This passage covers 19 T cell receptor beta chains from one sample sequenced in a study of blood T cell repertoires in COVID-19 (dated by TCRdb to the early 2020s). Library method: the immunoSEQ multiplex PCR assay. TCRdb took over this immuneACCESS table, retaining in-frame rearrangements with V and J assigned. Such tables are incomplete; in checked studies, under half of the missing clones stem from an unresolved V gene, and the remainder is unexplained. The sample table lists roughly 240,000 clones, around 85% of them with a count of one. The top ten clones comprise 3% of the sample. Sequencing was performed on peripheral blood. The receptor source for this set is a woman aged 25-40 years who had recovered from COVID-19.

V gene TRBV6-4 combines with J gene TRBJ2-4; D may be TRBD2 (6 bases). Trimming removed 3 bases at V and 4 bases at J, with 16 bases between. In germline, CDR1 is MRHNA, CDR2 SNTAGT. There are 16 residues in the CDR3. CDR3 sequence: CASSENHGGEKNIQYF. CDR3 coding DNA: TGTGCCAGCAGTGAGAACCACGGGGGTGAAAAAAACATTCAGTACTTC.

The J gene is TRBJ1-4, the V gene TRBV30, with D perhaps matching TRBD1 (5 bases). Per germline, CDR1 GTSNPN and CDR2 SVGIG (reference sequence). Trimming cost V 2 bases and J 8 bases, with 30 bases left between them. CDR3 size: 19 residues. The CDR3 DNA is TGTGCCTGGAGTCCCCCGATACCCAAGGGGCCAGGGTGGAAGGAAAAACTGTTTTTT. Its translation: CAWSPPIPKGPGWKEKLFF. The variable domain in full, with the rest retrieved from reference TRBV30 and TRBJ1-4, is SQTIHQWPATLVQPVGSPLSLECTVEGTSNPNLYWYRQAAGRGLQLLFYSVGIGQISSEVPQNLSASRPQDRQFILSSKKLLLSDSGFYLCAWSPPIPKGPGWKEKLFFGSGTQLSVL.

CDR3 in DNA: TGCGCCAGCAGCTTTCTGGGAGGCAGGGGGCTAAGCAATGAGCAGTTCTTC. It specifies CASSFLGGRGLSNEQFF. The chain employs TRBV5-1 and TRBJ2-1; 8 nucleotides agree with TRBD1. The CDR3 extends over 17 amino acids. Unmatched junction bases numbered 13, after V lost 2 bases and J lost 6 bases. CDR1 and CDR2 (germline): SGHRS, YFSETQ. Based on the CDR3 plus reference TRBV5-1 and TRBJ2-1, the full variable domain is KAGVTQTPRYLIKTRGQQVTLSCSPISGHRSVSWYQQTPGQGLQFLFEYFSETQRNKGNFPGRFSGRQFSNSRSEMNVSTLELGDSALYLCASSFLGGRGLSNEQFFGPGTRLTVL.

CDR3 in amino acids: CASSLSYTISYEQYF. The CDR3 nucleotides are TGTGCCAGCAGTTTATCTTACACCATCTCCTACGAGCAGTACTTC. This rearrangement joins TRBV27 to TRBJ2-7; no clear D. V lost 0 bases to trimming and J lost 0 bases, with 9 bases between them. The CDR3 runs 15 residues. CDR1 is MNHEY, CDR2 SMNVEV, per germline (reference sequence).

This clone occurred a few times. This chain uses TRBV9 with TRBJ2-3, with TRBD1 matching over 7 bases. After removal of 0 bases from V and 3 bases from J, the junction contained 10 bases not matched to a gene. The V gene's germline CDR1 is SGDLS and CDR2 YYNGEE. The CDR3 loop spans 17 amino acids. The CDR3 nucleotides read TGTGCCAGCAGCGTAGCTCGAGACAGGGTTGGTACAGATACGCAGTATTTT. This codes for CASSVARDRVGTDTQYF.

The V gene is TRBV5-4, the J gene TRBJ2-2; D is possibly TRBD2 (7 bases). CDR1 SGHNT and CDR2 YYREEE come from the germline V gene (reference sequence). This CDR3 has 16 residues. Trimming cost V 0 bases and J 5 bases, with 14 bases left between them. CDR3 amino acids: CASSLALGGGTGELFF. In nucleotides, the CDR3 is TGTGCCAGCAGCTTGGCCTTAGGGGGGGGTACCGGGGAGCTGTTTTTT. Full variable domain (remainder filled in from reference TRBV5-4 and TRBJ2-2): ETGVTQSPTHLIKTRGQQVTLRCSSQSGHNTVSWYQQALGQGPQFIFQYYREEENGRGNFPPRFSGLQFPNYSSELNVNALELDDSALYLCASSLALGGGTGELFFGEGSRLTVL.

This rearrangement joins TRBV27 to TRBJ2-7; D is possibly TRBD2 (6 bases). V was clipped by 5 bases and J by 5 bases, with 10 bases between them. The CDR3 spans 12 residues. CDR1 and CDR2 (germline): MNHEY, SMNVEV (reference sequence). CDR3 bases: TGTGCCAGCAGTATCGCGGGAAACGAGCAGTACTTC. This gives the protein CASSIAGNEQYF.

The chain recombines TRBV5-1 with TRBJ1-1; D unclear. The CDR3 consists of 14 residues. With 0 bases removed from V and 4 bases from J, the gap between germline ends came to 10 bases. Germline CDR1 is SGHRS and CDR2 is YFSETQ. The chain's CDR3 is CASSLAGLTTEAFF. DNA for the CDR3: TGCGCCAGCAGCTTGGCAGGTTTAACCACTGAAGCTTTCTTT.

CDR3 in DNA: TGCGCCAGCAGCTTGGCCGGAGGGGTGGACGAGCAGTACTTC. Translating gives CASSLAGGVDEQYF. The J gene is TRBJ2-7, the V gene TRBV5-1; D might be TRBD2 (6 bases). Germline CDR1 reads SGHRS; CDR2 reads YFSETQ. V lost 0 bases, J lost 5 bases, and 12 bases lay in between. The CDR3 runs to 14 residues.

V is TRBV4-1 and J is TRBJ2-5; D is uncertain. V lost 0 bases and J lost 5, with 7 bases in between. Germline assignment: CDR1 MGHRA and CDR2 YSYEKL. The CDR3 has 13 residues. The CDR3 loop reads CASSQELRETQYF. DNA of the CDR3: TGCGCCAGCAGCCAAGAACTCCGGGAGACCCAGTACTTC.

Of note for this clone: The conserved phenylalanine or tryptophan is not found at the CDR3 terminus, so this likely reflects a read error. It is unclear where the CDR3 begins or ends on the DNA, so no DNA is shown, and the CDR3 is as TCRdb lists it. The CDR3 sequence: CASSSCDRSRVL. J is TRBJ1-6 and V is TRBV5-4; the D call TRBD1 from the table was never checked on the DNA. The CDR3 is 12 residues long, ends included. In germline, CDR1 is SGHNT, CDR2 YYREEE (reference sequence).

The chain carries TRBV30 and TRBJ1-2; possible D gene TRBD1, 6 bases. CDR1 and CDR2 (germline): GTSNPN, SVGIG (reference sequence). V lost 0 bases, J lost 6 bases, and 14 bases lay in between. This CDR3 spans 14 amino acids. The CDR3 loop is CAWSVVGTRNGYTF. The CDR3 region has the DNA TGTGCCTGGAGTGTAGTTGGGACACGAAATGGCTACACCTTC.

The chain employs TRBV7-6 and TRBJ2-3, with a possible D match to TRBD1 (7 bases). Trimming removed 1 base at V and 5 bases at J, with 22 bases between. There are 18 residues in the CDR3. Germline lookup yields CDR1 SGHVS and CDR2 FNYEAQ. CDR3 coding DNA: TGTGCCAGCAGCTTAGGTGTGCAGGGGGGATCTTTGGGAGATACGCAGTATTTT. Translating gives CASSLGVQGGSLGDTQYF.

The chain couples TRBV19 to TRBJ1-3; D is undetermined. Trimming removed 3 bases at V and 12 bases at J, with 15 bases between. The length of the CDR3 is 13 residues. Germline V lookup: CDR1 LNHDA, CDR2 SQIVND (reference sequence). The CDR3: CASSIRRPTFIYF. CDR3 DNA sequence: TGTGCCAGTAGTATCAGGCGACCCACCTTCATATATTTT. Using reference TRBV19 and TRBJ1-3 for the parts outside the CDR3, the full variable domain is DGGITQSPKYLFRKEGQNVTLSCEQNLNHDAMYWYRQDPGQGLRLIYYSQIVNDFQKGDIAEGYSVSREKKESFPLTVTSAQKNPTAFYLCASSIRRPTFIYFGEGSWLTVV.

V and J are TRBV19 and TRBJ2-1; tentatively, D is TRBD1 (6 bases). The CDR3 is 17 residues long. V shed 3 bases and J shed 2 bases, with 17 bases lying between them. Per germline, CDR1 LNHDA and CDR2 SQIVND (reference sequence). CDR3 in DNA: TGTGCCAGTAGTATGACCTCTGGACAGAACGCCTACAATGAGCAGTTCTTC. Translating gives CASSMTSGQNAYNEQFF.

The gene calls are TRBV6-1 and TRBJ2-1; D might be TRBD2 (7 bases). V was pared by 2 bases and J by 4 bases, with 12 bases between. This CDR3 spans 15 amino acids. Looked up from germline, CDR1 is MNHNS and CDR2 is SASEGT. The CDR3 DNA follows: TGTGCCAGCAGTGAACAGCGGGACAATTACAATGAGCAGTTCTTC. Translating gives CASSEQRDNYNEQFF.

This chain uses TRBV9 with TRBJ2-3; TRBD2 might be the D (5 bases). CDR1 and CDR2 (germline): SGDLS, YYNGEE. The CDR3 extends over 14 amino acids. V lost 3 bases and J 2 bases, leaving 10 bases between the germline ends. The CDR3 DNA reads TGTGCCAGCAGCGAGGAGGTAAACACAGATACGCAGTATTTT. Its translation: CASSEEVNTDTQYF.

The chain has TRBV4-2 and TRBJ2-7; D gene unclear. Trimming took 0 bases from V and 4 from J, leaving 13 bases between them. The CDR3 runs 15 residues. CDR1 and CDR2 (germline): LGHNA, YNFKEQ. The CDR3 here is CASSQDEDPLYEQYF. The CDR3 region has the DNA TGTGCCAGCAGCCAAGATGAAGATCCTCTATACGAGCAGTACTTC.

The genes are TRBV29-1 and TRBJ1-1; TRBD1 might be the D (6 bases). Germline CDR1 is SQVTM and CDR2 is ANQGSEA. This CDR3 is 15 amino acids long. The V gene lost 6 bases and the J gene lost 0 bases, with 17 bases spanning the gap. Here the CDR3 reads CSVAQGWGMNTEAFF. CDR3 nucleotide sequence: TGCAGCGTCGCGCAGGGGTGGGGTATGAACACTGAAGCTTTCTTT.